A single sample gave rise to the 5 T cell receptor beta chains below, sequenced in a study of human T cells and chemical hapten exposure. The time point: patch test 3, about 24 weeks after DPC sensitization. Treatment of the sample: therapeutic diphenylcyclopropenone sensitization with weekly scalp DPC. Via MiXCR, TCRdb re-called the RACE reads, giving one row per CDR3 protein. The sample has 150,000 to 200,000 distinct CDR3 sequences; under 25% are singletons. The specimen was whole blood, collected in connection with sensitization to the hapten diphenylcyclopropenone (DPC). The receptors derive from a woman aged 40 to 50 with alopecia areata. Some clones in this sample may be carry-over from other donors' samples.

The chain employs TRBV28 and TRBJ1-1; 8 nucleotides match TRBD1. The CDR3 has 15 residues. Trimming at V came to 6 bases and at J to 3 bases, leaving 9 bases not matched to a gene. Germline V gene data show CDR1 as MDHEN and CDR2 as SYDVKM. The CDR3 here is CASRPGGGWDTEAFF. The CDR3, as DNA: TGTGCCAGCAGACCAGGGGGCGGATGGGACACTGAAGCTTTCTTT.

This clonotype came up many times. Compared with germline, one end of the junction differs, possibly owing to a read error. The chain has TRBV5-1 and TRBJ1-2, with D perhaps TRBD1 (5 bases). The CDR3 contains 14 residues. Germline V gene data show CDR1 as SGHRS and CDR2 as YFSETQ. The CDR3 DNA is TGCGCCAGCAGGTTGGGGCAGGCGGACGGTCCGGCCACCTTC. This translates into CASRLGQADGPATF.

The V gene is TRBV6-5, the J gene TRBJ2-7; 11 bases are shared with TRBD1. V trimming: 5 bases; J trimming: 2 bases; junction bases outside the gene matches: 8. This CDR3 region has 16 residues. From germline, CDR1 is MNHEY and CDR2 SVGAGI. In DNA form, the CDR3 reads TGTGCCAGCAGTCGCCCGGGACAGGGGGGGGCCTACGAGCAGTACTTC. It codes for CASSRPGQGGAYEQYF.

This chain connects TRBV7-2 to TRBJ2-1; 13 nucleotides match TRBD2. Germline-derived CDR1 and CDR2 are SGHTA and FQGNSA. This CDR3 comprises 19 residues. V lost 1 base and J lost 0; bases outside the gene matches: 6. This chain's CDR3 is CASSLDPGLAGSSYNEQFF. The CDR3 DNA reads TGTGCCAGCAGCTTAGATCCGGGACTAGCGGGGAGCTCCTACAATGAGCAGTTCTTC.

V and J are TRBV10-3 and TRBJ2-7; 8 bases are a match to TRBD2. Germline loops: CDR1 ENHRY, CDR2 SYGVKD. The CDR3 has 14 amino acids. Trimming at V came to 6 bases and at J to 0 bases, leaving 4 bases not matched to a gene. CDR3 DNA: TGTGCCATCAGCTCCGGGACTAGCTCCTACGAGCAGTACTTC. It translates to CAISSGTSSYEQYF.